This T cell receptor (beta chain) was captured in a study of T cell responses to AZD1222 COVID-19 vaccine. Study-wide findings and caveats: Spike-specific TCR breadth rose after two AZD1222 doses, and depth rose as well. The reported proportion of spike-specific TCRs targeting unmutated variant regions was nearly half. Clonal diversity was possibly underestimated, and white British individuals and females predominated among donors. The span of vaccine-associated CD4 TCRs extended across spike, with dominance at 160-218 and 743-854.

This clone is a singleton in its sample. Its antigen is not identified. Using immunoSEQ multiplex PCR, the repertoire was profiled, and TCRdb retains in-frame clones only, with some absent. This repertoire shows 150,000 to 200,000 clones, 87% found once; its top ten account for around 2.5%. Trimming took 6 bases from V and 1 from J, leaving 9 bases between them. The CDR3 is made up of 13 amino acids. This chain connects TRBV12-3 or TRBV12-4 to TRBJ1-2; D is unclear. This receptor was obtained from an adult in good health. The sample here was peripheral blood, taken on day 0 of MenACWY control vaccination. CDR3 sequence reads: CASSKGSNYGYTF. DNA for the CDR3: TGTGCCAGCAGCAAAGGGAGTAACTATGGCTACACCTTC.